The T cell receptor beta chain under discussion was sequenced for a study of T cell responses to AZD1222 COVID-19 vaccine. Study-wide results and limits: Unmutated variant regions are reportedly the target of nearly half of TCRs that are spike-specific. Mapped onto spike, vaccine-associated CD4 TCRs spanned it and were dominant at 160-218 and 743-854.

On this clone itself: As yet, its antigen is unknown.

V lost 6 bases, J lost 0 bases, and 24 bases lay in between. The CDR3 spans 19 residues. Germline-derived CDR1 and CDR2 are MNHEY and SVGEGT. Clones were sequenced by immunoSEQ multiplex PCR, and TCRdb holds only the in-frame ones, with some missing. The sample has approximately 120,000 clones; around 90% are singletons. V is TRBV6-2 or TRBV6-3 and J is TRBJ2-1; D is unclear. The TCR sequence derives from an adult in good health. The sample was peripheral blood, taken on day 0 of MenACWY control vaccination. For the CDR3, the DNA is TGTGCCAGCAGCCCTTCGAGTTCCAGACTTATTAGCTCCTACAATGAGCAGTTCTTC. This encodes CASSPSSSRLISSYNEQFF.